Below, 7 T cell receptor beta chains from the same sample are listed, as sequenced in a study of blood T cell repertoires in COVID-19. Here immunoSEQ multiplex PCR was the method, and the copy in TCRdb shows in-frame clones only, minus some. The top ten clones hold 0.9% to 1% of a sample with about 400,000 clones, roughly 90% of them seen once. Sequencing was carried out using PBMCs or T cells enriched from blood (not recorded which). The source is a woman in her 30s with acute COVID-19.

The CDR3: CASSRGGYEQYF. CDR3 nucleotides: TGTGCCAGCAGCCGAGGAGGCTACGAGCAGTACTTC. This chain links TRBV5-8 with TRBJ2-7; D possibly corresponds to TRBD2 (5 bases). V lost 4 bases, J lost 3 bases, and 8 bases lay in between. CDR3 length equals 12 residues. Germline V lookup: CDR1 SGHTS, CDR2 YDEGEE.

This sequence joins TRBV5-1 and TRBJ2-2; the match to TRBD2 covers 7 bases. With V trimmed by 4 bases and J by 2 bases, 11 bases remained unmatched. CDR1 and CDR2 (germline): SGHRS, YFSETQ. This CDR3 spans 17 amino acids. The CDR3 DNA sequence: TGCGCCAGCAGCGGCGGGGGATGGGACCCCAACACCGGGGAGCTGTTTTTT. Encoded protein: CASSGGGWDPNTGELFF.

V usage is TRBV7-3 and J usage is TRBJ2-5; D is unresolved. CDR1 is SGHTA, CDR2 FQGTGA, per germline. The CDR3 consists of 13 residues. V gave up 4 bases and J gave up 5 bases, with 11 bases separating them. The CDR3 here is CASSSGSQETQYF. CDR3 nucleotide sequence: TGTGCCAGCAGCTCTGGCTCTCAGGAGACCCAGTACTTC. The full variable domain, with the rest looked up from reference TRBV7-3 and TRBJ2-5, is GAGVSQTPSNKVTEKGKYVELRCDPISGHTALYWYRQSLGQGPEFLIYFQGTGAADDSGLPNDRFFAVRPEGSVSTLKIQRTERGDSAVYLCASSSGSQETQYFGPGTRLLVL.

The genes are TRBV27 and TRBJ2-1, with TRBD1 matching 9 bases. The CDR3 consists of 14 residues. CDR1 and CDR2 from the germline V gene are MNHEY and SMNVEV (reference sequence). With 5 bases clipped from V and 6 bases from J, the junction kept 5 bases outside the gene matches. The CDR3 nucleotides are TGTGCCAGCAGTGGACAGGGGTATGGCAATGAGCAGTTCTTC. Translated: CASSGQGYGNEQFF.

The chain employs TRBV7-9 and TRBJ2-1, with 11 bases that match TRBD2. The CDR3 contains 16 residues. Germline loops: CDR1 SEHNR, CDR2 FQNEAQ (reference sequence). With 1 base clipped from V and 4 bases from J, the junction kept 3 bases outside the gene matches. In nucleotides, the CDR3 is TGTGCCAGCAGCTTAGGGCCTAGCGGGGGGTACAATGAGCAGTTCTTC. It translates to CASSLGPSGGYNEQFF.

This clone has at least ten counts. The chain employs TRBV19 and TRBJ1-5; possible D gene TRBD1, 5 bases. The length of the CDR3 is 15 residues. The germline gives CDR1 LNHDA, CDR2 SQIVND (reference sequence). Trimming cost V 1 base and J 3 bases, with 10 bases left between them. In nucleotides, the CDR3 is TGTGCCAGTAGTATAGTCAAAGGGGTCAATCAGCCCCAGCATTTT. Protein product: CASSIVKGVNQPQHF.

V and J are TRBV27 and TRBJ2-5; D not resolved. Germline CDR1 and CDR2: MNHEY and SMNVEV (reference sequence). The CDR3 covers 12 residues. V was cut by 7 bases and J by 3 bases, with 9 bases left in between. The CDR3 here is CASIDTKETQYF. The CDR3 DNA is TGTGCCAGCATTGACACGAAAGAGACCCAGTACTTC.